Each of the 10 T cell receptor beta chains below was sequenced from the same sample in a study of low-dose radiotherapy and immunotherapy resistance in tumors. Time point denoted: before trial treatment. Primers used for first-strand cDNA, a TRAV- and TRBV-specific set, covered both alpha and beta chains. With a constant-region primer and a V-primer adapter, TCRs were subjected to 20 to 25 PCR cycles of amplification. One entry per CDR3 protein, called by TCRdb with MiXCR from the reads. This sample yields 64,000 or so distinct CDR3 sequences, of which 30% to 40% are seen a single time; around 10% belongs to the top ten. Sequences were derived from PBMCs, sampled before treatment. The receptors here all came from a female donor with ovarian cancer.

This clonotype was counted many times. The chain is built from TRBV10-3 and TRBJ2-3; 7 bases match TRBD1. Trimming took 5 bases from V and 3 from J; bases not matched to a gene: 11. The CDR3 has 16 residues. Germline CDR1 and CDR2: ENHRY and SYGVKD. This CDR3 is CAISLLETGRTDTQYF. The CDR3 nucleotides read TGTGCCATCAGTCTCTTGGAGACAGGGAGAACAGATACGCAGTATTTT.

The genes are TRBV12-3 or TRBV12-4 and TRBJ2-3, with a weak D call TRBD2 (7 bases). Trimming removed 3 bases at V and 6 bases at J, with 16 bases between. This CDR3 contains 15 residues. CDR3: CASSFGGRLSDTQYF. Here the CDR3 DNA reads TGTGCCAGCAGTTTCGGGGGGCGTCTCTCGGATACGCAGTATTTT.

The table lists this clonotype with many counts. CDR3 protein: CASSQGPGVTGELFF. The DNA for the CDR3 is TGTGCCAGCAGCCAAGGCCCAGGGGTGACCGGGGAGCTGTTTTTT. The chain is built from TRBV3-1 and TRBJ2-2, with D possibly TRBD1 on 6 matching bases. V was shortened by 1 base and J by 5 bases, with 11 bases between the two germline ends. Germline CDR1 and CDR2: LGHDT and YNNKEL (reference sequence). The CDR3 extends over 15 amino acids.

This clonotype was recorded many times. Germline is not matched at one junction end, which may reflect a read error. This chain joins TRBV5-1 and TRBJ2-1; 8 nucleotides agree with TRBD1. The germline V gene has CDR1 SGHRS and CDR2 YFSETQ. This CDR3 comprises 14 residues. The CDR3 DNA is TGTGCCAGCAGCCGGGGACAGGTTAGCGATGAGCAGTTCTTC. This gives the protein CASSRGQVSDEQFF.

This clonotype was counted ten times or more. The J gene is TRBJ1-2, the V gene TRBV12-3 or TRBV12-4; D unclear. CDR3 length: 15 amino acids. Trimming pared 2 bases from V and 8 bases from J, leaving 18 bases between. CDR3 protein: CASSLMWSGGHGYTF. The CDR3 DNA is TGTGCCAGCAGTTTAATGTGGTCGGGAGGCCACGGCTACACCTTC.

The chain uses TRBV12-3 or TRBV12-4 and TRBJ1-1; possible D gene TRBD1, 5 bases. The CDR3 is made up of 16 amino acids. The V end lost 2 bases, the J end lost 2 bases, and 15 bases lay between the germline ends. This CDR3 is CASSLFPGGVNTEAFF. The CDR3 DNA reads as TGTGCCAGCAGTTTATTTCCGGGGGGGGTTAACACTGAAGCTTTCTTT.

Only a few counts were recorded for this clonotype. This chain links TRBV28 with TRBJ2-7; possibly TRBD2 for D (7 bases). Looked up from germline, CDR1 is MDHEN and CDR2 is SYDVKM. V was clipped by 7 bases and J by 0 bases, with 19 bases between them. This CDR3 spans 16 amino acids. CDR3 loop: CASTMGGAPPSYEQYF. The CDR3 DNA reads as TGTGCCAGCACCATGGGGGGGGCTCCCCCCTCCTACGAGCAGTACTTC.

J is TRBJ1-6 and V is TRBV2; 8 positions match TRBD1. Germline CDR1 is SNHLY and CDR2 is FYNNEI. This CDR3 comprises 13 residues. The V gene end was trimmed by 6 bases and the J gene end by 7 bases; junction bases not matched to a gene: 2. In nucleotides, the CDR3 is TGTGCCAGCAGCGGACAGGGAAATTCACCCCTCCACTTT. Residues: CASSGQGNSPLHF.

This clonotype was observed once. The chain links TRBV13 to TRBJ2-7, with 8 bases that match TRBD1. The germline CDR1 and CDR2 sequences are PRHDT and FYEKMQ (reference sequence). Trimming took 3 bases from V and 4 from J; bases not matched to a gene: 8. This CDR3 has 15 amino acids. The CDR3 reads CASSLGGQAGYEQYF. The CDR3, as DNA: TGTGCCAGCAGCTTGGGGGGACAGGCGGGATACGAGCAGTACTTC.

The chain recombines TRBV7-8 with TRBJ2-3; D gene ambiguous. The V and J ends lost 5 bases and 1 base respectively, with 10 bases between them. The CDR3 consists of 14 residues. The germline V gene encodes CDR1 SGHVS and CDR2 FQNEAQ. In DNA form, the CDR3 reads TGTGCCAGCAGCCACCCACCGCGCACAGATACGCAGTATTTT. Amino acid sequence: CASSHPPRTDTQYF.